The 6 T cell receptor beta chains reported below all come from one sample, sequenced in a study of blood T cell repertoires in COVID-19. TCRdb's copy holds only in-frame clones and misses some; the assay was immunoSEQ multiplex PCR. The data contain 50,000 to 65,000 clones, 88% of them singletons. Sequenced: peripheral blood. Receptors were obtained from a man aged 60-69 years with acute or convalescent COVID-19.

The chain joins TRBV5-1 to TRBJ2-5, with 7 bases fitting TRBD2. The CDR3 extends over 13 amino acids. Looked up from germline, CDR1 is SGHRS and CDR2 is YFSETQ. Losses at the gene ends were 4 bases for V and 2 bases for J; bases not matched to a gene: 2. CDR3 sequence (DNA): TGCGCCAGCAGCGGGGGGGGACAAGAGACCCAGTACTTC. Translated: CASSGGGQETQYF.

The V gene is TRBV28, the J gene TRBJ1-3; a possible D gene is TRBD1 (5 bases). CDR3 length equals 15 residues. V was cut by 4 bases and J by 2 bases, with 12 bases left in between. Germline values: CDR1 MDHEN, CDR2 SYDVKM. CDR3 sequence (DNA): TGTGCCAGCAGTTACGGGGGTACGGCTGGAAACACCATATATTTT. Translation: CASSYGGTAGNTIYF.

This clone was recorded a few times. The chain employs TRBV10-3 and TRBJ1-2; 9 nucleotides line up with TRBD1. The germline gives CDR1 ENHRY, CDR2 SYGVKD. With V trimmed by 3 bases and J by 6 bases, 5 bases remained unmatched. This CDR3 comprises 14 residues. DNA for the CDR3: TGTGCCATCAGTGACCGACAGGGGGAAGATGGCTACACCTTC. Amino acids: CAISDRQGEDGYTF.

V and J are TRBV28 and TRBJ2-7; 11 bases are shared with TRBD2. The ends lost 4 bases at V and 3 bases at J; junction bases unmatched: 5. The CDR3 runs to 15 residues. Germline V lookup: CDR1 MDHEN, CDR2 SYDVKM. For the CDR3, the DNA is TGTGCCAGCAGTTCCAGGACTAGCGGGCACTACGAGCAGTACTTC. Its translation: CASSSRTSGHYEQYF.

CDR3 coding DNA: TGTGCCAGCAGTGAAGTGGGAGTGAATCAGCCCCAGCATTTT. Translating gives CASSEVGVNQPQHF. V usage is TRBV2 and J usage is TRBJ1-5, with D uncertain. This CDR3 region has 14 residues. Looked up from germline, CDR1 is SNHLY and CDR2 is FYNNEI. Trimming cost V 1 base and J 4 bases, with 8 bases left between them.

CDR3 loop: CAISGKDRTQETQYF. In DNA form, the CDR3 reads TGTGCCATCAGTGGAAAGGACAGGACCCAAGAGACCCAGTACTTC. The genes are TRBV10-3 and TRBJ2-5, with TRBD1 identical over 7 bases. V gave up 4 bases and J gave up 1 base; unmatched junction bases: 6. This CDR3 contains 15 residues. CDR1 ENHRY and CDR2 SYGVKD come from the germline V gene.